Presented here are 12 T cell receptor beta chains from one specimen sequenced in a study of blood T cell repertoires in COVID-19. Produced via immunoSEQ multiplex PCR; TCRdb's table is partial and in-frame only. The sample comprises some 96,000 clones, 86% of which are singletons, and 10% rests with the top ten. The sample taken for sequencing was peripheral blood. The receptors originated from a man in his fifties with acute or convalescent COVID-19.

There are a few counts of this clone. The V and J genes are TRBV18 and TRBJ2-7; TRBD1 agrees at 9 bases. The CDR3 length is 13 residues. V shed 4 bases and J 5 bases; nucleotides not matched to a gene: 3. Germline values: CDR1 KGHSH, CDR2 LQKENI. CDR3 sequence: CASSQGQGNEQYF. CDR3 coding DNA: TGTGCCAGCTCACAGGGACAGGGAAACGAGCAGTACTTC.

V is TRBV5-4 and J is TRBJ2-7; TRBD2 might be the D (5 bases). This CDR3 is 13 amino acids long. Germline V gene sequence: CDR1 SGHNT, CDR2 YYREEE (reference sequence). V lost 0 bases and J 7 bases, leaving 11 bases between the germline ends. CDR3 sequence reads: CASSLGPEREQYF. The CDR3 nucleotides are TGTGCCAGCAGCTTGGGTCCGGAGCGGGAGCAGTACTTC.

The rearrangement joins TRBV3-1 (or the pseudogene TRBV3-2) to TRBJ1-2, with unresolved D. The V end lost 1 base, the J end lost 3 bases, and 9 bases lay between the germline ends. The germline V gene encodes CDR1 LGHDT and CDR2 YNNKEL (reference sequence). This CDR3 is built from 14 residues. The CDR3, as DNA: TGTGCCAGCAGCCAAGGATACAGAGACTATGGCTACACCTTC. Translation: CASSQGYRDYGYTF.

This clone is deemed medium-sized (0.01 to 0.1%). The chain joins TRBV9 to TRBJ1-1; 7 positions agree with TRBD1. Germline lookup yields CDR1 SGDLS and CDR2 YYNGEE. V lost 1 base and J lost 4; bases outside the gene matches: 4. The CDR3 runs to 14 residues. In nucleotides, the CDR3 is TGTGCCAGCAGCGTATCAGGGGGACGCACTGAAGCTTTCTTT. The encoded protein is CASSVSGGRTEAFF. The full variable domain, in which reference TRBV9 and TRBJ1-1 provide the parts outside the CDR3, is DSGVTQTPKHLITATGQRVTLRCSPRSGDLSVYWYQQSLDQGLQFLIQYYNGEERAKGNILERFSAQQFPDLHSELNLSSLELGDSALYFCASSVSGGRTEAFFGQGTRLTVV.

CDR3 protein: CASTTWPGTDTQYF. As DNA, the CDR3 is TGCGCCAGCACGACTTGGCCGGGCACAGATACGCAGTATTTT. This chain connects TRBV5-1 to TRBJ2-3; D is uncertain. CDR3 length: 14 amino acids. V was clipped by 6 bases and J by 1 base, with 12 bases between them. Germline CDR1 and CDR2: SGHRS and YFSETQ.

On this clone itself: Other nucleotide sequences from this sample produce the same CDR3. The V and J genes are TRBV6-5 and TRBJ1-5; TRBD1 matches at 9 bases. In germline, CDR1 is MNHEY, CDR2 SVGAGI. Trimming cost V 6 bases and J 7 bases; bases outside gene matches: 7. The CDR3 is 14 residues long. CDR3 nucleotides: TGTGCCAGCAGGCCGGGACAGGGTCGCCAGCCCCAGCATTTT. Its translation is CASRPGQGRQPQHF.

V and J are TRBV9 and TRBJ2-5; TRBD2 is a possible D gene (6 bases). Germline V CDR1 and CDR2: SGDLS, YYNGEE. The CDR3 is 16 residues long. The V gene lost 0 bases and the J gene lost 6 bases, with 18 bases spanning the gap. CDR3 DNA sequence: TGTGCCAGCAGCGTAGCCCCCCAGGAGGGTATGCAGACCCAGTACTTC. Amino acids: CASSVAPQEGMQTQYF.

The chain uses TRBV19 and TRBJ1-2, with 9 nucleotides matching TRBD1. CDR3 length: 14 amino acids. Germline CDR1 reads LNHDA; CDR2 reads SQIVND (reference sequence). J gave up 10 bases and V 3 bases, and 9 bases lay outside the gene matches. The CDR3 loop is CASSMAGTGPFYTF. CDR3 in DNA: TGTGCCAGTAGTATGGCCGGGACAGGGCCCTTCTACACCTTC.

The rearrangement joins TRBV29-1 to TRBJ2-3; maybe TRBD2 (6 bases). In germline, CDR1 is SQVTM, CDR2 ANQGSEA. CDR3 length equals 14 residues. The V and J ends lost 7 bases and 0 bases respectively, with 14 bases between them. In DNA, the CDR3 is TGCAGCGGCCGAAGGGGAGGTAGCACAGATACGCAGTATTTT. Translating gives CSGRRGGSTDTQYF.

This rearrangement joins TRBV7-2 to TRBJ2-1; tentatively, D is TRBD2 (6 bases). V dropped 3 bases and J dropped 8 bases, with 14 bases sitting between them. Germline assignment: CDR1 SGHTA and CDR2 FQGNSA. The CDR3 has 14 amino acids. The CDR3 reads CASSFYGRLDEQFF. DNA of the CDR3: TGTGCCAGCAGCTTTTATGGGAGGTTGGATGAGCAGTTCTTC.

J is TRBJ1-4 and V is TRBV13; TRBD1 aligns across 10 bases. J was trimmed by 5 bases and V by 4 bases; bases with no gene match: 7. The germline V gene encodes CDR1 PRHDT and CDR2 FYEKMQ (reference sequence). The CDR3 is 16 residues long. The CDR3 DNA follows: TGTGCCAGCAGCTCCGGGACAGGGGAATTGAATGAAAAACTGTTTTTT. It encodes CASSSGTGELNEKLFF.

The CDR3 sequence is CASSSASPGTGELFF. The CDR3 nucleotides are TGCGCCAGCAGTAGCGCCTCTCCGGGCACCGGGGAGCTGTTTTTT. This chain connects TRBV10-1 to TRBJ2-2; D gene ambiguous. The CDR3 length is 15 residues. CDR1 is WNHNN, CDR2 SYGVQD, per germline (reference sequence). Trimming took off 5 bases at V and 4 bases at J, with 14 bases between the two ends.